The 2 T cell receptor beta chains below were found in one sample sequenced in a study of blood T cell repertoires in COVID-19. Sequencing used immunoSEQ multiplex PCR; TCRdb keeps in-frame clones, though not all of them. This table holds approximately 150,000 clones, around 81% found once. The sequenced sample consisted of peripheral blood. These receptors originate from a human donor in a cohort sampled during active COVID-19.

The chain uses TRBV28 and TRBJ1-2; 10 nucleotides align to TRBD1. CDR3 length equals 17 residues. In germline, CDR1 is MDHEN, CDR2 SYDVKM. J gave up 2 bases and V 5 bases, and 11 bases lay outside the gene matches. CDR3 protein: CASSPLRTGGANYGYTF. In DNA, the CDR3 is TGTGCCAGCAGTCCCCTTAGGACAGGGGGGGCCAACTATGGCTACACCTTC.

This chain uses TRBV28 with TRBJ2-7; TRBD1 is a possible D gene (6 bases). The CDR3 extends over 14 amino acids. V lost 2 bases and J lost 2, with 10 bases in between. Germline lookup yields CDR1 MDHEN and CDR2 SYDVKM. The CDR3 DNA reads TGTGCCAGCAGTTTACTGCAGGGGACCTACGAGCAGTACTTC. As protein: CASSLLQGTYEQYF.